This paragraph covers one T cell receptor beta chain sequence. The V end lost 1 base, the J end lost 0 bases, and 9 bases lay between the germline ends. This CDR3 has 16 residues. CDR1 and CDR2 from the germline V gene are MGHRA and YSYEKL. Using its own MiXCR run on the RACE reads, TCRdb lists one record per CDR3 protein. The table has 360,000 or so distinct CDR3 sequences, roughly 6% seen once. The time point: patch test 2, 6 weeks after DPC sensitization. Treatment of the sample: therapeutic diphenylcyclopropenone sensitization with weekly scalp DPC. The data originate from a study of human T cells and chemical hapten exposure. Study details: Researchers reported sensitizing an approximately 2 cm by approximately 2 cm upper inner arm skin site with 2% DPC.

The origin of this receptor is a woman under 30 with alopecia areata. Some clones in this sample may be carry-over from other donors' samples. The sequencing used whole blood, collected in connection with sensitization to the hapten diphenylcyclopropenone (DPC). V is TRBV4-1 and J is TRBJ1-4, with D uncertain. In nucleotides, the CDR3 is TGCGCCAGCAGCCAAGTTGGGAGTGCAACTAATGAAAAACTGTTTTTT. This gives the protein CASSQVGSATNEKLFF.